This entry is about one TCR beta chain. What it binds is unknown. Surgery without prior neoadjuvant therapy was the treatment of the selected pancreatic ductal adenocarcinoma patients. This entry belongs to a study of T cells in pancreatic ductal adenocarcinoma. Whole-study results and caveats: Enrichment of CD45RO+ effector over naive T cells in tumors may bias clonality. The resected cohort was biased toward the minority with early-stage disease.

The germline CDR1 and CDR2 sequences are MDHEN and SYDVKM. The CDR3 runs to 14 residues. V gave up 7 bases and J gave up 6 bases, with 18 bases separating them. Libraries were prepared by immunoSEQ multiplex PCR; TCRdb keeps only in-frame clonotypes and omits some of them. The sample consists of roughly 5,000 clones, around three quarters of them appearing once. Sequenced input: pancreatic tumor tissue. The TCR was taken from a human donor with pancreatic ductal adenocarcinoma. The gene calls are TRBV28 and TRBJ1-2, with D perhaps TRBD1 (5 bases). CDR3 sequence: CASTYPRGKDGYTF. The CDR3 DNA reads as TGTGCCAGCACTTACCCCCGGGGGAAGGATGGCTACACCTTC.